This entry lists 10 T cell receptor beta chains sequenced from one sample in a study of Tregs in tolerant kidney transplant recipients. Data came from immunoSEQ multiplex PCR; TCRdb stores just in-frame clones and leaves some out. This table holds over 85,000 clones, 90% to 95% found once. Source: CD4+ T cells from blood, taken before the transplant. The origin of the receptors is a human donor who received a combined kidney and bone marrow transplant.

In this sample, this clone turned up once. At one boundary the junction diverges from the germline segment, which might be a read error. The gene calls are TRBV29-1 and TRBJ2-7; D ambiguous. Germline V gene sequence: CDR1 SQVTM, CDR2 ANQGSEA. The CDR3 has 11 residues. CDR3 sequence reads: CSVEGEYEQYF. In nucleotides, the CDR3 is TGCAGCGTAGAAGGCGAATACGAGCAGTACTTC.

The CDR3: CASSVEGLSAIYF. CDR3 in DNA: TGTGCCAGCAGCGTAGAGGGACTGAGTGCCATATATTTT. The chain employs TRBV9 and TRBJ1-3; tentative D call: TRBD1 (5 bases). The germline CDR1 and CDR2 sequences are SGDLS and YYNGEE. The CDR3 covers 13 residues. Trimming took 0 bases from V and 11 from J, leaving 12 bases between them.

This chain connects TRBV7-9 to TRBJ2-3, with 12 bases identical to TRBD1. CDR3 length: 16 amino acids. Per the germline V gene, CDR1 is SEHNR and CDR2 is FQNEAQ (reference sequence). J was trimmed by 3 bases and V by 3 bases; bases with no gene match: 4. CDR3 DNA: TGTGCCAGCAGCTTTCCGGGACAGGGGGCAACAGATACGCAGTATTTT. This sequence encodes CASSFPGQGATDTQYF.

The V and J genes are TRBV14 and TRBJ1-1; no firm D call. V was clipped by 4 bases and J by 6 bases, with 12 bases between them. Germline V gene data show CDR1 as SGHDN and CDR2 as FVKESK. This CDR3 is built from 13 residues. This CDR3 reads CASSPQLGSEAFF. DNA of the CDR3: TGTGCCAGCAGCCCTCAACTGGGCTCTGAAGCTTTCTTT.

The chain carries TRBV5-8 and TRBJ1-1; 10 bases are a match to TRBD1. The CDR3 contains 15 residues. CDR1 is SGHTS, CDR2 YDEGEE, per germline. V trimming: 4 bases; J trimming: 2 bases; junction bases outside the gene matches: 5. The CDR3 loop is CASSPWTGGNTEAFF. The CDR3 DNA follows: TGTGCCAGCAGCCCGTGGACAGGGGGAAACACTGAAGCTTTCTTT.

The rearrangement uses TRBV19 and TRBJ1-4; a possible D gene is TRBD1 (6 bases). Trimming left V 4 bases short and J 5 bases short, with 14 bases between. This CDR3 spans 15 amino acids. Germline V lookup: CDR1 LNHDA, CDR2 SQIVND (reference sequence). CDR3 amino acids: CASSTTGRGNEKLFF. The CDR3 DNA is TGTGCCAGTAGTACTACAGGGAGAGGGAATGAAAAACTGTTTTTT.

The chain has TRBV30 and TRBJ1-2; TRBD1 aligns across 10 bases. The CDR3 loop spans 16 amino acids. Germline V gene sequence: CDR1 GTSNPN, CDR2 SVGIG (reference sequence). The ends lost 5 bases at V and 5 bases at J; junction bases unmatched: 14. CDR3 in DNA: TGTGCCTGGGCCGGGACAGGGGCCTTCGTCGGGTATGGCTACACCTTC. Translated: CAWAGTGAFVGYGYTF.

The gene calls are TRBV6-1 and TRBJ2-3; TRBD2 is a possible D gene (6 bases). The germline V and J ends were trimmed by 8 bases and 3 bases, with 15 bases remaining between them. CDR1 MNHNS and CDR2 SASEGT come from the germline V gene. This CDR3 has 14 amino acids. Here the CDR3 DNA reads TGTGCCAGCCGTCTGGGACTCCGGACAGATACGCAGTATTTT. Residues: CASRLGLRTDTQYF.

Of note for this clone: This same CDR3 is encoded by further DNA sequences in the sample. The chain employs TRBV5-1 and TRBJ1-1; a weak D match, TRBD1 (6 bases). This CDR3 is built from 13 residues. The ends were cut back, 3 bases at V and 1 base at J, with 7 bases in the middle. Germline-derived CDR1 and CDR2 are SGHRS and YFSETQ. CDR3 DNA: TGCGCCAGCAGCTCGGGACAGAACACTGAAGCTTTCTTT. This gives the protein CASSSGQNTEAFF.

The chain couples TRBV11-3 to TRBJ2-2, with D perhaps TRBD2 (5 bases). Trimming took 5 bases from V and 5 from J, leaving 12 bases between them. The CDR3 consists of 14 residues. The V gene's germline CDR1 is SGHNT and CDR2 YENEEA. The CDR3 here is CASSAAVGTGELFF. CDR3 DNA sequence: TGTGCCAGCAGCGCAGCGGTGGGGACCGGGGAGCTGTTTTTT.